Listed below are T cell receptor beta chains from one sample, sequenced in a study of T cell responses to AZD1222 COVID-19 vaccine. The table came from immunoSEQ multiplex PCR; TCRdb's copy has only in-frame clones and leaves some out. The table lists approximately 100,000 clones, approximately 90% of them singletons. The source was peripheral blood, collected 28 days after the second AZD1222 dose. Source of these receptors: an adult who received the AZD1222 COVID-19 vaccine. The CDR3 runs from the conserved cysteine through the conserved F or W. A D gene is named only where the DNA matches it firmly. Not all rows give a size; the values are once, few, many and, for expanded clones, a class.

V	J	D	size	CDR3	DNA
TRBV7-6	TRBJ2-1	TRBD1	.	CASSRGQGGYNEQFF	TGTGCCAGCAGCCGAGGACAGGGGGGCTACAATGAGCAGTTCTTC
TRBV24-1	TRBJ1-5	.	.	CATSDSRNGGLGQPQHF	TGTGCCACCAGTGATTCTAGAAACGGAGGGTTGGGACAGCCCCAGCATTTT
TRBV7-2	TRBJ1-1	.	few	CASSFAGWAFF	TGTGCCAGCAGCTTCGCGGGGTGGGCTTTCTTT
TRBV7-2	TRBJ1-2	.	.	CASSSRVQGPSNYGYTF	TGTGCCAGCAGCTCTAGGGTACAGGGACCATCTAACTATGGCTACACCTTC
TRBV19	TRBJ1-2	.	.	CASSIDQPGSYGYTF	TGTGCCAGTAGTATAGATCAACCGGGCTCTTATGGCTACACCTTC
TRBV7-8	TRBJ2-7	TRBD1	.	CASESGTEGYEQYF	TGTGCCAGCGAGTCCGGGACAGAAGGCTACGAGCAGTACTTC
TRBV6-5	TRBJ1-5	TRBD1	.	CASSRTGTLGQPQHF	TGTGCCAGCAGTAGGACAGGGACCCTTGGGCAGCCCCAGCATTTT
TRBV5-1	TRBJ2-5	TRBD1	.	CASSLGQGSSETQYF	TGCGCCAGCAGCTTGGGACAGGGGAGTTCGGAGACCCAGTACTTC
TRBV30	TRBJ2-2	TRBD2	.	CAWSSGTSGTGELFF	TGTGCCTGGAGTTCCGGGACTAGCGGGACCGGGGAGCTGTTTTTT
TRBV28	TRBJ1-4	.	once	CASSLRADGNEKLFF	TGTGCCAGCAGTTTACGGGCCGATGGGAATGAAAAACTGTTTTTT
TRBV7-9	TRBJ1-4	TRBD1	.	CASSYGTGNEKLFF	TGTGCCAGCAGCTACGGGACAGGGAATGAAAAACTGTTTTTT
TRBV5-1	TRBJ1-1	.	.	CASSLFRGQAYTEAFF	TGCGCCAGCAGCTTGTTCCGGGGGCAGGCTTACACTGAAGCTTTCTTT
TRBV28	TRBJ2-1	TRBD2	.	CASSLGLSGVAYNEQFF	TGTGCCAGCAGTTTGGGTCTCAGCGGGGTAGCCTACAATGAGCAGTTCTTC
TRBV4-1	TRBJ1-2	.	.	CASSHPLALEWGYTF	TGCGCCAGCAGCCATCCGTTGGCCCTAGAGTGGGGCTACACCTTC
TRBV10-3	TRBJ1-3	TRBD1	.	CATLDRGLISGNTIYF	TGTGCCACCCTCGACAGGGGCCTAATCTCTGGAAACACCATATATTTT
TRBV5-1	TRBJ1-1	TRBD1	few	CASSPGTGTGLFTEAFF	TGCGCCAGCAGCCCGGGAACCGGGACAGGGTTATTCACTGAAGCTTTCTTT
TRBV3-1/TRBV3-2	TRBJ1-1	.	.	CASSRQGWNTEAFF	TGTGCCAGCAGCCGCCAGGGTTGGAACACTGAAGCTTTCTTT
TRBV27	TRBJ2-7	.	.	CASSLGGGGEQYF	TGTGCCAGCAGTTTGGGAGGGGGGGGCGAGCAGTACTTC
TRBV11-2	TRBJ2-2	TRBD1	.	CASSSFGTGRTGELFF	TGTGCCAGCAGCTCTTTCGGGACAGGGAGGACCGGGGAGCTGTTTTTT